Shown below are 3 T cell receptor beta chains from a single sample sequenced in a study of T-cell reconstitution after alpha-beta-depleted transplantation in children. A TCRbeta library incorporating unique molecular identifiers was prepared. TCRdb independently ran MiXCR on the PCR reads; one entry per CDR3 protein. In the table there are fewer than 700,000 distinct CDR3 sequences, roughly 23% of which are singletons. Sequencing was performed on PBMCs, mostly from graft donor cells, taken 360 days after TCRalphabeta/CD19-depleted stem cell transplant. Source of these receptors: a boy under two years old who had a stem cell transplant for acute myeloid leukemia, so the T cells may come from the graft donor.

The genes are TRBV12-3 or TRBV12-4 and TRBJ2-1; D is undetermined. The CDR3 is made up of 12 amino acids. V lost 2 bases to trimming and J lost 7 bases, with 6 bases between them. CDR3 protein: CASSLRRNEQFF. The CDR3 nucleotides are TGTGCCAGCAGTTTAAGGCGGAATGAGCAGTTCTTC.

This chain links TRBV20-1 with TRBJ2-1; 13 positions agree with TRBD2. Germline trimming cut 4 bases from V and 4 bases from J; bases unmatched to any gene: 7. Germline V gene data show CDR1 as DFQATT and CDR2 as SNEGSKA (reference sequence). This CDR3 region has 16 residues. The CDR3 loop reads CSAKQTSGGLYNEQFF. CDR3 nucleotide sequence: TGCAGTGCTAAACAGACTAGCGGGGGGTTATACAATGAGCAGTTCTTC.

The chain is built from TRBV10-3 and TRBJ2-5, with 7 bases aligning to TRBD1. Losses at the gene ends were 3 bases for V and 5 bases for J; bases not matched to a gene: 6. Looked up from germline, CDR1 is ENHRY and CDR2 is SYGVKD. The CDR3 runs 14 residues. CDR3 residues: CAISEEQGKETQYF. The CDR3 DNA follows: TGTGCCATCAGTGAAGAACAGGGGAAGGAGACCCAGTACTTC.